This entry lists 32 T cell receptor beta chains sequenced from one sample in a study of STAT5B mutations in CD4+ large granular lymphocyte leukemia. The data were produced by immunoSEQ multiplex PCR, yet TCRdb's version contains in-frame clones alone and is incomplete. In the table there are several thousand clones, 65% to 80% of which are singletons. The specimen was PBMCs. The receptors derive from a woman aged 55-69 years with CD4+ T-cell large granular lymphocyte leukemia.

The V gene is TRBV30, the J gene TRBJ2-3; 12 nucleotides align to TRBD2. From germline, CDR1 is GTSNPN and CDR2 SVGIG (reference sequence). The CDR3 has 16 amino acids. V dropped 3 bases and J dropped 4; count of bases not matched to a gene: 8. CDR3 in DNA: TGTGCCTGGAGCCCTCTAGCGGGGGGGTCCGCAGATACGCAGTATTTT. This encodes CAWSPLAGGSADTQYF.

The chain joins TRBV5-1 to TRBJ2-7; 7 nucleotides align to TRBD1. This CDR3 is built from 14 residues. From germline, CDR1 is SGHRS and CDR2 YFSETQ. Unmatched junction bases numbered 10, after V lost 3 bases and J lost 7 bases. CDR3 amino acids: CASSSTQDRREQYF. DNA of the CDR3: TGCGCCAGCAGCTCTACCCAGGACAGGAGGGAGCAGTACTTC. Using reference TRBV5-1 and TRBJ2-7 for the parts outside the CDR3, the full variable domain is KAGVTQTPRYLIKTRGQQVTLSCSPISGHRSVSWYQQTPGQGLQFLFEYFSETQRNKGNFPGRFSGRQFSNSRSEMNVSTLELGDSALYLCASSSTQDRREQYFGPGTRLTVT.

V is TRBV19 and J is TRBJ1-3; 7 bases align to TRBD1. The V gene end was trimmed by 6 bases and the J gene end by 0 bases; junction bases not matched to a gene: 2. The CDR3 is 14 residues long. Per germline, CDR1 LNHDA and CDR2 SQIVND (reference sequence). CDR3 sequence (DNA): TGTGCCAGTAGGAACAGGGGCTCTGGAAACACCATATATTTT. It yields the protein CASRNRGSGNTIYF.

The chain recombines TRBV5-1 with TRBJ2-1; TRBD1 might be the D (5 bases). Germline V gene data show CDR1 as SGHRS and CDR2 as YFSETQ. This CDR3 is 17 amino acids long. Trimming pared 1 base from V and 0 bases from J, leaving 14 bases between. CDR3 sequence reads: CASSLKLGQGSYNEQFF. The CDR3 region has the DNA TGCGCCAGCAGCTTGAAGCTGGGGCAGGGCTCCTACAATGAGCAGTTCTTC.

The chain joins TRBV6-5 to TRBJ1-2; possible D gene TRBD1, 5 bases. This CDR3 has 13 amino acids. Per the germline V gene, CDR1 is MNHEY and CDR2 is SVGAGI. Trimming removed 5 bases from V and 5 bases from J, with 12 bases in between. DNA for the CDR3: TGTGCCAGCAGTCGTCCGGGACCGTATGGCTACACCTTC. Translation gives CASSRPGPYGYTF.

This rearrangement joins TRBV19 to TRBJ1-2; perhaps TRBD1 as D (5 bases). The CDR3 totals 13 residues. Germline V gene sequence: CDR1 LNHDA, CDR2 SQIVND (reference sequence). Trimming removed 6 bases from V and 2 bases from J, with 10 bases in between. Here the CDR3 DNA reads TGTGCCAGTAGAATCGCAGGGAACTATGGCTACACCTTC. Its protein product is CASRIAGNYGYTF.

The chain carries TRBV7-2 and TRBJ1-2, with D possibly TRBD1 on 6 matching bases. The V and J ends lost 1 base and 8 bases respectively, with 11 bases between them. This CDR3 spans 13 amino acids. The germline CDR1 and CDR2 sequences are SGHTA and FQGNSA. The CDR3 sequence is CASSLGGGSGYTF. In DNA, the CDR3 is TGTGCCAGCAGCTTAGGAGGGGGGAGCGGCTACACCTTC.

This clone was seen a single time. J is TRBJ1-2 and V is TRBV19; 10 positions agree with TRBD1. The trim removed 5 bases at V and 0 bases at J, leaving 0 bases unmatched. The CDR3 covers 14 residues. The V gene's germline CDR1 is LNHDA and CDR2 SQIVND (reference sequence). The CDR3 is CASSGTGANYGYTF. CDR3 nucleotide sequence: TGTGCCAGTAGTGGGACAGGGGCTAACTATGGCTACACCTTC. Complete variable domain (other parts from reference TRBV19 and TRBJ1-2): DGGITQSPKYLFRKEGQNVTLSCEQNLNHDAMYWYRQDPGQGLRLIYYSQIVNDFQKGDIAEGYSVSREKKESFPLTVTSAQKNPTAFYLCASSGTGANYGYTFGSGTRLTVV.

The CDR3 DNA reads TGTGCCAGCAGCGTAGACGGCGGGAACTACGAGCAGTACTTC. Translating gives CASSVDGGNYEQYF. V gene TRBV9 combines with J gene TRBJ2-7, with D tentatively TRBD2 (6 bases). The CDR3 length is 14 residues. The V and J ends lost 0 bases and 3 bases respectively, with 10 bases between them. Germline CDR1 SGDLS, CDR2 YYNGEE.

This chain joins TRBV30 and TRBJ2-3, with D perhaps TRBD2 (6 bases). V lost 3 bases and J lost 2, with 9 bases in between. In germline, CDR1 is GTSNPN, CDR2 SVGIG (reference sequence). The CDR3 sequence is 13 residues long. This CDR3 is CAWSGSSTDTQYF. CDR3 nucleotide sequence: TGTGCCTGGAGCGGGAGTTCCACAGATACGCAGTATTTT.

The gene calls are TRBV5-1 and TRBJ1-2; 7 bases fit TRBD1. The CDR3 totals 13 residues. Germline V gene data show CDR1 as SGHRS and CDR2 as YFSETQ. The V and J ends lost 3 bases and 8 bases, in that order; junction bases with no gene match: 7. The DNA for the CDR3 is TGCGCCAGCAGCTCCACAGGGGATGTAGGCTACACCTTC. This codes for CASSSTGDVGYTF.

The chain's CDR3 is CASSSARRHPSGNTIYF. CDR3 sequence (DNA): TGTGCCAGCAGCTCGGCCCGACGTCATCCGTCTGGAAACACCATATATTTT. J is TRBJ1-3 and V is TRBV7-2, with D unclear. The V gene's germline CDR1 is SGHTA and CDR2 FQGNSA. The V and J ends lost 4 bases and 1 base respectively, with 17 bases between them. This CDR3 has 17 amino acids.

The rearrangement uses TRBV5-1 and TRBJ1-4; D not resolved. CDR3 length equals 13 residues. Germline CDR1 is SGHRS and CDR2 is YFSETQ. Trimming took off 3 bases at V and 8 bases at J, with 11 bases between the two ends. The CDR3 reads CASSSEGWEKLFF. CDR3 bases: TGCGCCAGCAGCTCGGAGGGTTGGGAAAAACTGTTTTTT.

This chain joins TRBV2 and TRBJ2-1, with a tentative D call TRBD1 (6 bases). V lost 4 bases and J lost 5, with 6 bases in between. The CDR3 contains 12 residues. Germline CDR1 SNHLY, CDR2 FYNNEI. CDR3 sequence reads: CASSGTDNEQFF. CDR3 coding DNA: TGTGCCAGCAGTGGGACAGACAATGAGCAGTTCTTC.

The J gene is TRBJ1-2, the V gene TRBV7-2; a possible D gene is TRBD1 (6 bases). CDR1 and CDR2 (germline): SGHTA, FQGNSA. CDR3 size: 13 residues. Trimming shortened V by 2 bases and J by 6 bases, and 10 bases separated the two germline ends. DNA for the CDR3: TGTGCCAGCAGCTTACAGGGGACCCATGGCTACACCTTC. This sequence encodes CASSLQGTHGYTF.

The V call is TRBV25-1, the J call TRBJ2-6; maybe TRBD1 (5 bases). Germline V CDR1 and CDR2: MGHDK, SYGVNS. Trimming shortened V by 4 bases and J by 4 bases, and 11 bases separated the two germline ends. The length of the CDR3 is 15 residues. The CDR3 is CASSVGPAGANVLTF. CDR3 bases: TGTGCCAGCAGTGTGGGGCCCGCCGGGGCCAACGTCCTGACTTTC.

CDR3 DNA sequence: TGTGCCAGTAGTATTTTGGCGGGCGGGACAGGCTTCTCCTACGAGCAGTACTTC. It codes for CASSILAGGTGFSYEQYF. The chain employs TRBV19 and TRBJ2-7; TRBD1 agrees at 8 bases. Germline values: CDR1 LNHDA, CDR2 SQIVND (reference sequence). Trimming cost V 3 bases and J 0 bases; bases outside gene matches: 13. The CDR3 covers 18 residues.

This chain joins TRBV5-1 and TRBJ2-4, with D perhaps matching TRBD1 or TRBD2 (5 bases each). Trimming removed 0 bases from V and 1 base from J, with 20 bases in between. This CDR3 is 19 amino acids long. The germline V gene has CDR1 SGHRS and CDR2 YFSETQ. The CDR3 loop is CASSLVGAKERRAKNIQYF. The CDR3 region has the DNA TGCGCCAGCAGCTTGGTCGGGGCCAAGGAGAGGAGGGCCAAAAACATTCAGTACTTC. Combining the CDR3 with reference TRBV5-1 and TRBJ2-4 gives the whole variable domain KAGVTQTPRYLIKTRGQQVTLSCSPISGHRSVSWYQQTPGQGLQFLFEYFSETQRNKGNFPGRFSGRQFSNSRSEMNVSTLELGDSALYLCASSLVGAKERRAKNIQYFGAGTRLSVL.

This clone was detected only a few times. At one end, the junction sequence differs from germline, possibly due to a read error. The chain carries TRBV6-1 and TRBJ1-6; D unresolved. This CDR3 contains 14 residues. Germline CDR1 MNHNS, CDR2 SASEGT. The CDR3 loop reads CASSAGPYNSPLHF. CDR3 sequence (DNA): TGTGCCAGCAGTGCTGGTCCCTACAATTCACCCCTCCACTTT.

This clone was recorded only once. This chain uses TRBV13 with TRBJ1-6; D ambiguous. Trimming removed 5 bases at V and 8 bases at J, with 7 bases between. This CDR3 region has 12 residues. In germline, CDR1 is PRHDT, CDR2 FYEKMQ (reference sequence). For the CDR3, the DNA is TGTGCCAGCAGCCGGCGGGATTCACCCCTCCACTTT. Its translation: CASSRRDSPLHF.

The V and J genes are TRBV6-1 and TRBJ1-2; possible D gene TRBD1, 5 bases. V was shortened by 2 bases and J by 4 bases, with 14 bases between the two germline ends. There are 15 residues in the CDR3. Looked up from germline, CDR1 is MNHNS and CDR2 is SASEGT. The CDR3: CASSETAAGAYGYTF. DNA of the CDR3: TGTGCCAGCAGTGAAACGGCAGCCGGGGCCTATGGCTACACCTTC.

This clone has only one observation. The chain carries TRBV11-2 and TRBJ2-1, with 13 bases lining up with TRBD2. CDR1 and CDR2 (germline): SGHAT, FQNNGV. Trimming removed 6 bases from V and 8 bases from J; junction bases left unmatched: 10. The CDR3 spans 16 residues. This CDR3 is CASSFPGLAGRDEQFF. For the CDR3, the DNA is TGTGCCAGCAGTTTTCCGGGACTAGCGGGAAGGGATGAGCAGTTCTTC.

The chain uses TRBV10-3 and TRBJ2-5, with D perhaps assigned TRBD1 or TRBD2 (7 bases each). Trimming took 4 bases from V and 1 from J, leaving 13 bases between them. Germline CDR1 is ENHRY and CDR2 is SYGVKD. The CDR3 totals 15 residues. CDR3 sequence: CAISGQGGAQETQYF. The CDR3 DNA reads TGTGCCATCAGTGGGCAGGGGGGGGCCCAAGAGACCCAGTACTTC.

CDR3 loop: CASSLGGPNSGNTIYF. CDR3 in DNA: TGCGCCAGCAGCTTGGGTGGCCCCAACTCTGGAAACACCATATATTTT. This chain joins TRBV5-1 and TRBJ1-3; D unresolved. CDR1 is SGHRS, CDR2 YFSETQ, per germline. V was clipped by 0 bases and J by 0 bases, with 10 bases between them. The length of the CDR3 is 16 residues.

This clone is deemed medium-sized. The gene calls are TRBV14 and TRBJ2-7; 10 bases line up with TRBD2. CDR1 is SGHDN, CDR2 FVKESK, per germline. The CDR3 contains 15 residues. The trim removed 1 base at V and 0 bases at J, leaving 0 bases unmatched. The CDR3 reads CASSQGLAGSYEQYF. CDR3 DNA sequence: TGTGCCAGCAGCCAAGGACTAGCGGGCTCCTACGAGCAGTACTTC.

The chain combines TRBV7-8 with TRBJ2-7; D perhaps matches TRBD1 (6 bases). Germline CDR1 is SGHVS and CDR2 is FQNEAQ. The CDR3 is 16 residues long. Trimming cost V 4 bases and J 3 bases, with 19 bases left between them. CDR3 amino acids: CASSSYRVPNNYEQYF. For the CDR3, the DNA is TGTGCCAGCAGCTCATACAGGGTTCCAAACAACTACGAGCAGTACTTC.

The CDR3, as DNA: TGTGCCAGCAGTCTGAGACAGGGGGCTGGTACTGAAGCTTTCTTT. Its translation is CASSLRQGAGTEAFF. This chain uses TRBV6-5 with TRBJ1-1; 10 bases map to TRBD1. The CDR3 contains 15 residues. In germline, CDR1 is MNHEY, CDR2 SVGAGI. The V segment lost 5 bases and the J segment 5 bases; nucleotides outside the gene matches: 8.

The rearrangement uses TRBV6-5 and TRBJ1-2, with no clear D. CDR1 MNHEY and CDR2 SVGAGI come from the germline V gene. The length of the CDR3 is 14 residues. V was cut by 5 bases and J by 1 base, with 11 bases left in between. CDR3 sequence: CASSRPGVNYGYTF. DNA of the CDR3: TGTGCCAGCAGTCGTCCCGGGGTTAACTATGGCTACACCTTC.

In this sample, this clone turned up a few times. The chain recombines TRBV2 with TRBJ1-1, with TRBD1 matching 7 bases. The V segment lost 9 bases and the J segment 1 base; nucleotides outside the gene matches: 8. CDR1 and CDR2 (germline): SNHLY, FYNNEI. The CDR3 runs to 14 residues. The CDR3, as DNA: TGTGCCAGGCAGCCGACAGGGCGGAACACTGAAGCTTTCTTT. Protein: CARQPTGRNTEAFF. The entire variable domain, with the rest obtained from reference TRBV2 and TRBJ1-1, is as follows: EPEVTQTPSHQVTQMGQEVILRCVPISNHLYFYWYRQILGQKVEFLVSFYNNEISEKSEIFDDQFSVERPDGSNFTLKIRSTKLEDSAMYFCARQPTGRNTEAFFGQGTRLTVV.

This clone is a singleton in its sample. This chain connects TRBV28 to TRBJ2-5; tentatively, D is TRBD1 (5 bases). V was trimmed by 2 bases and J by 7 bases, leaving 8 bases between them. Looked up from germline, CDR1 is MDHEN and CDR2 is SYDVKM. This CDR3 region has 12 residues. This CDR3 reads CASSLLTGTQYF. DNA for the CDR3: TGTGCCAGCAGTTTACTCACAGGGACCCAGTACTTC.

V gene TRBV11-2 combines with J gene TRBJ2-2, with D hard to call. Trimming left V 4 bases short and J 4 bases short, with 16 bases between. The CDR3 contains 16 residues. Germline CDR1 SGHAT, CDR2 FQNNGV. CDR3 loop: CASSSMVRVVTGELFF. DNA for the CDR3: TGTGCCAGCAGCTCGATGGTTAGGGTCGTCACCGGGGAGCTGTTTTTT.

This chain connects TRBV11-3 to TRBJ2-3; 10 bases align to TRBD2. V shed 0 bases, J shed 4 bases, and the junction held 7 bases outside the gene matches. The CDR3 contains 17 residues. CDR1 is SGHNT and CDR2 is YENEEA in the germline V gene. The chain's CDR3 is CASSLEIGLAEADTQYF. The CDR3 DNA reads TGTGCCAGCAGCTTAGAGATCGGACTAGCGGAAGCAGATACGCAGTATTTT.